The 2 T cell receptor beta chains given below trace back to one sample, sequenced in a study of T-cell reconstitution after alpha-beta-depleted transplantation in children. This sample's TCRbeta library carried unique molecular identifier barcodes. A single record per CDR3 protein comes from TCRdb applying MiXCR to the PCR reads. The repertoire includes about 110,000 distinct CDR3 sequences, 6.4% of them detected once, and more than 20% sits in the top ten. The sample was PBMCs, mostly from graft donor cells, taken 360 days after TCRalphabeta/CD19-depleted stem cell transplant. These TCRs come from a male patient between 2 and 9 years old who had a stem cell transplant for acute lymphoblastic leukemia, so the T cells may come from the graft donor.

This clonotype was observed a few times. The chain couples TRBV7-9 to TRBJ1-2; 10 positions match TRBD1. Per the germline V gene, CDR1 is SEHNR and CDR2 is FQNEAQ (reference sequence). CDR3 length equals 14 residues. CDR3 protein: CASSLGQGFYGYTF. For the CDR3, the DNA is TGTGCTAGCTCCTTGGGACAGGGGTTTTATGGCTACACCTTC.

This clonotype was detected ten times or more. The chain carries TRBV12-3 or TRBV12-4 and TRBJ1-1; 7 bases agree with TRBD1. This CDR3 spans 16 amino acids. The V gene end was trimmed by 4 bases and the J gene end by 2 bases; junction bases not matched to a gene: 10. CDR3 protein: CASSSTTGLGNTEAFF. As DNA, the CDR3 is TGTGCCAGCAGTTCGACGACAGGGCTCGGTAACACTGAAGCTTTCTTT.